Sequencing of this TCR beta chain was carried out in a study of blood T cell repertoires in COVID-19. For the study at large: COVID-19 samples from acute and convalescent phases originated in the United States, Italy and Spain. PBMCs, B-cell-depleted T cells, or T cells provided the cDNA or gDNA that made up the material.

Germline V CDR1 and CDR2: MNHNY, SVGAGI (reference sequence). The CDR3 length is 14 residues. V was pared by 5 bases and J by 6 bases, with 13 bases between. Original processing methods: Amplification of reference gene primers provided the estimated nucleated cell counts. Only in-frame clones appear in the TCRdb table, and some are missing; sequencing was by immunoSEQ multiplex PCR. Clonal size and the V and J genes are those of that table, whereas D and trimming came from the DNA. Among 250,000 or so clones listed, around 88% were seen once. Material: peripheral blood. The rearrangement links TRBV6-6 to TRBJ2-2; D possibly corresponds to TRBD1 (5 bases). The clonotype comes from an elderly man with acute or convalescent COVID-19. The CDR3 nucleotides are TGTGCCAGCAGTACCCAAACAGGATCCGGGGAGCTGTTTTTT. Translated: CASSTQTGSGELFF.